This T cell receptor (beta chain) emerged from a study of breast tumors, draining lymph nodes, adjacent tissues. Overall study findings and caveats: Luminal-like breast cancer showed significantly higher tumor–nontumor repertoire similarity than basal-like. Findings are consistent with lymph node origin and intratumoral expansion of most tumor T cells. Tumors had less TCR diversity than lymph nodes, more than nontumor tissue.

Breast cancer patients provided tissue from their axillary draining lymph nodes. TCRdb independently ran MiXCR on the multiplex PCR reads; one entry per CDR3 protein. The sample shows some 100,000 distinct CDR3 sequences, around 20% of them seen only once. V lost 3 bases, J lost 4 bases, and 5 bases stayed unmatched. The CDR3 length is 14 residues. CDR1 and CDR2 from the germline V gene are SGHRS and YFSETQ. The sample holds many counts of this clonotype. Antigen specificity is unknown. This chain connects TRBV5-1 to TRBJ2-7; 9 bases map to TRBD1. The receptor was isolated from a female donor with breast cancer. Some clones in this sample may be carry-over from other donors' samples. Sequencing was carried out using axillary lymph node tissue. This CDR3 is CASSWGDREYEQYF. The CDR3 DNA is TGCGCCAGCAGCTGGGGGGACAGGGAATACGAGCAGTACTTC.